This T cell receptor beta chain comes out of a study of T-cell memory formation after mild COVID-19. Study in general: Clusters were largely donor specific. Findings and caveats of the study: Proof of SARS-CoV-2 specificity was absent for the second-wave clones that crested on day 37. Clones contracting day 15 to 85 were balanced CD4/CD8; later expanders leaned CD4+. Memory sampled before infection contained some responding clones, suggesting cross-reactive memory joined.

TCRdb recomputed calls from the 5' RACE reads with MiXCR, one row per CDR3 protein. The repertoire has a few hundred thousand distinct CDR3 sequences, approximately 19% of them found once; the top ten carry 20% to 25%. Note on this clonotype: Its antigen is as yet unknown.

In germline, CDR1 is LNHNV, CDR2 YYDKDF (reference sequence). The CDR3 spans 15 residues. V lost 0 bases and J lost 1, with 9 bases in between. What was sequenced was PBMCs or a T cell subset sorted from them (not recorded which). J is TRBJ1-1 and V is TRBV15; D ambiguous. The receptor comes from a man aged 18 to 30 who had mild COVID-19 (a few samples of this study predate the infection). Cell type and time point are not known. CDR3 in DNA: TGTGCCACCAGCAGAGATCCGGGAAGGAACACTGAAGCTTTCTTT. Translation: CATSRDPGRNTEAFF.